This T cell receptor beta chain was captured by sequencing in a study of blood T cell repertoires in COVID-19. Study as a whole: The cDNA or gDNA used as material had been derived from T cells, B-cell-depleted T cells, or PBMCs.

The CDR3 has 15 amino acids. Germline values: CDR1 SGHDT, CDR2 YYEEEE. V was cut by 1 base and J by 5 bases, with 12 bases left in between. Study processing details: It was from reference gene primer amplification that nucleated cell counts were estimated. Assay: immunoSEQ multiplex PCR; the TCRdb copy retains only in-frame clones and omits some. V and J calls and clone size come straight from that table; D and trimming were deduced from the DNA. This sample has fewer than 80,000 clones, with approximately 90% found just once. This chain links TRBV5-6 with TRBJ1-4; a possible D gene is TRBD1 (6 bases). This receptor was identified in a man under 40 with acute or convalescent COVID-19. The source material was peripheral blood. The CDR3 coding sequence is TGTGCCAGCAGCTTGACCAGGGGAGCGAATGAAAAACTGTTTTTT. This gives the protein CASSLTRGANEKLFF.